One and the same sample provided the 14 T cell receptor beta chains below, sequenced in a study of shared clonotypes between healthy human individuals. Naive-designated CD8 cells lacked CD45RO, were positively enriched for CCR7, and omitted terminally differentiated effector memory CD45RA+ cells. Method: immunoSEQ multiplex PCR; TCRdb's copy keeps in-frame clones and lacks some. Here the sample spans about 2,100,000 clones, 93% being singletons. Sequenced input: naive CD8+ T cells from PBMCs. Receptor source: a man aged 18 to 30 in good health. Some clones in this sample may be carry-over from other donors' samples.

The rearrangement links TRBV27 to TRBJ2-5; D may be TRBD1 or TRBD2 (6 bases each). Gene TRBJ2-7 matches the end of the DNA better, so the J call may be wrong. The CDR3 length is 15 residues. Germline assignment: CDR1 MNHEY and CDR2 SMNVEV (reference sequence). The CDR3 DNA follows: TGTGCCAGCAGTTTAGTAGGGGGACTTCCATACGAGCAGTACTTC. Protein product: CASSLVGGLPYEQYF.

The CDR3 sequence: CATKLADGFLTDTQYF. The DNA of the CDR3 is TGTGCCACCAAACTAGCGGACGGCTTCCTGACAGATACGCAGTATTTT. The chain combines TRBV27 with TRBJ2-3; 8 bases agree with TRBD2. The V gene end was trimmed by 10 bases and the J gene end by 3 bases; junction bases not matched to a gene: 15. The CDR3 consists of 16 residues. Per germline, CDR1 MNHEY and CDR2 SMNVEV (reference sequence).

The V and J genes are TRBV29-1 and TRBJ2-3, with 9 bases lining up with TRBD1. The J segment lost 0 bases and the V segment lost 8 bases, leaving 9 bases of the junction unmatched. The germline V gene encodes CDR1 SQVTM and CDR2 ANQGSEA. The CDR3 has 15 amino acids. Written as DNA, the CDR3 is TGCAGCTCTAGACAGGGGGGGAAGAGCACAGATACGCAGTATTTT. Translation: CSSRQGGKSTDTQYF.

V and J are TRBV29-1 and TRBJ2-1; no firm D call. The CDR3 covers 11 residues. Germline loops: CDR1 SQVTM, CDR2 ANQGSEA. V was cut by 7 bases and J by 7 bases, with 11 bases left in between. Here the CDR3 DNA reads TGCAGCGAGGTCCGGATGAATGAGCAGTTCTTC. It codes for CSEVRMNEQFF.

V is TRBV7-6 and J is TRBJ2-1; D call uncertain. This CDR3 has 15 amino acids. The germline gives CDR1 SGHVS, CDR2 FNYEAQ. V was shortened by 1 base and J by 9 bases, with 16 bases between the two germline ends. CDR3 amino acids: CASSLGLVFLGEQFF. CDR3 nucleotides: TGTGCCAGCAGCTTAGGGCTAGTCTTTTTAGGTGAGCAGTTCTTC.

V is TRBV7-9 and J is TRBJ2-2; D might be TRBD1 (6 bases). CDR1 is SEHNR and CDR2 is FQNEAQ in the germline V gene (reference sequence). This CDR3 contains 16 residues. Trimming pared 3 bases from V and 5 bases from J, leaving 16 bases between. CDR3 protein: CASSFPTGWGTGELFF. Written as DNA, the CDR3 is TGTGCCAGCAGCTTCCCGACAGGATGGGGAACCGGGGAGCTGTTTTTT.

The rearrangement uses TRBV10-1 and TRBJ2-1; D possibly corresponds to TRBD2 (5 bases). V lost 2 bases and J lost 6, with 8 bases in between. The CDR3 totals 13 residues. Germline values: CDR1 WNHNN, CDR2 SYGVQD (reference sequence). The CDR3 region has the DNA TGCGCCAGCAGTGAGAACGGGATCAATGAGCAGTTCTTC. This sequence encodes CASSENGINEQFF.

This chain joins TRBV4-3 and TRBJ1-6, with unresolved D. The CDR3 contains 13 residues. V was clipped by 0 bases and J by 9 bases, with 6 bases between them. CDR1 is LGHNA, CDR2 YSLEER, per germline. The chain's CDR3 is CASSQDRSSPLHF. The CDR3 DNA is TGCGCCAGCAGCCAAGATCGAAGTTCACCCCTCCACTTT.

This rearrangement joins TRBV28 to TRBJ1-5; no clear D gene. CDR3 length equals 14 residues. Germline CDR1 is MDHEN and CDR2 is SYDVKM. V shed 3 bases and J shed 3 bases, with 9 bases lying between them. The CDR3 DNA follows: TGTGCCAGCAGTTTCTTCAGCTACAATCAGCCCCAGCATTTT. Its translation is CASSFFSYNQPQHF.

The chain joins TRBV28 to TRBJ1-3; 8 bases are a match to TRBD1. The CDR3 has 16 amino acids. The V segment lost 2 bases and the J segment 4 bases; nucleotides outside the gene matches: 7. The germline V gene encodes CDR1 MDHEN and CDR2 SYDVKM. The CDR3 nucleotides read TGTGCCAGCAGTTTACCAGGACAGGGCCCAGGAAACACCATATATTTT. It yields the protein CASSLPGQGPGNTIYF.

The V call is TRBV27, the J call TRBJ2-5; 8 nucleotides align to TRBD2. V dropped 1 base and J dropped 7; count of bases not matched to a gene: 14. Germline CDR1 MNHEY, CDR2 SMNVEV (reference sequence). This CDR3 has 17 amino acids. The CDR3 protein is CASSLYAPGLVLGTQYF. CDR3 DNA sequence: TGTGCCAGCAGTTTATACGCCCCGGGACTAGTTTTAGGGACCCAGTACTTC.

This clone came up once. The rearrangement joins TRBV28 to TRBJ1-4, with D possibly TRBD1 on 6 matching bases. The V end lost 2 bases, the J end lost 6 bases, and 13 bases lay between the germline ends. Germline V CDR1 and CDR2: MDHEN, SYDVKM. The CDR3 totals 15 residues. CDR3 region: CASSLMARGYEKLFF. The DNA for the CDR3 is TGTGCCAGCAGTTTAATGGCGAGGGGGTATGAAAAACTGTTTTTT.

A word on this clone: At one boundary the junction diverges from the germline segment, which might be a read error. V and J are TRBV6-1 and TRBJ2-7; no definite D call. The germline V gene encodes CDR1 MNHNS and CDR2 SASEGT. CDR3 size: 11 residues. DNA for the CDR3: TGTGCCAGCAGTCAACTAAGGCCCCAGTTTTTC. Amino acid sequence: CASSQLRPQFF.

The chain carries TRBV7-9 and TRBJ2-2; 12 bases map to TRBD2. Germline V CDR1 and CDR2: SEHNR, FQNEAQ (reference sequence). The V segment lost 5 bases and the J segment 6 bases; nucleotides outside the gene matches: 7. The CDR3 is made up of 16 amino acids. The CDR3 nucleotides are TGTGCCAGCAGCCCCTTCGGACTAGCGGGACCCGGGGAGCTGTTTTTT. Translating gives CASSPFGLAGPGELFF.